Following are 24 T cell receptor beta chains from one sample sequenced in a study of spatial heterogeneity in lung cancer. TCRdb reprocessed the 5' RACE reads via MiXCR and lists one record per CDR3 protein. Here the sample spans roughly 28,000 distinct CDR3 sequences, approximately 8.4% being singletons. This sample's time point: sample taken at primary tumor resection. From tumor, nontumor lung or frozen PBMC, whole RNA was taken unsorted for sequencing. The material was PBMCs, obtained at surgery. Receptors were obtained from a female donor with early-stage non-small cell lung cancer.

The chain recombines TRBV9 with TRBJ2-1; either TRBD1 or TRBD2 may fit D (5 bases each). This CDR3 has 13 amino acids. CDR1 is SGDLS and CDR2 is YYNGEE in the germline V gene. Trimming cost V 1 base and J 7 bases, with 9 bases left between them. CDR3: CASSVQGANEQFF. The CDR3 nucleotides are TGTGCCAGCAGCGTACAGGGAGCGAATGAGCAGTTCTTC.

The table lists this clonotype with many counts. The DNA for the CDR3 is TGTGCCAGCAGTTTATCAGGCGGGAGGGCCAATGAGCAGTTCTTC. Its translation is CASSLSGGRANEQFF. This rearrangement joins TRBV28 to TRBJ2-1; 9 bases align to TRBD2. Germline CDR1 is MDHEN and CDR2 is SYDVKM. The CDR3 extends over 15 amino acids. V was pared by 1 base and J by 6 bases, with 4 bases of the junction left unmatched.

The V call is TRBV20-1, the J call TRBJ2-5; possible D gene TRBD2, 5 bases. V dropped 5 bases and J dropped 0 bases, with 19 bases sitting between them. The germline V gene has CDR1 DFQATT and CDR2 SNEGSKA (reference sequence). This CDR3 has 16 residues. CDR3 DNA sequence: TGCAGTGCTTCCCCGGGAACGGCGATAGACCAAGAGACCCAGTACTTC. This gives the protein CSASPGTAIDQETQYF.

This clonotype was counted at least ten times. The CDR3 here is CASSSNHRIYF. CDR3 nucleotides: TGTGCCAGCAGTTCGAACCACCGCATATACTTC. The J gene is TRBJ2-5, the V gene TRBV28, with D unclear. The CDR3 runs 11 residues. CDR1 is MDHEN, CDR2 SYDVKM, per germline. The germline V and J ends were trimmed by 4 bases and 14 bases, with 14 bases remaining between them.

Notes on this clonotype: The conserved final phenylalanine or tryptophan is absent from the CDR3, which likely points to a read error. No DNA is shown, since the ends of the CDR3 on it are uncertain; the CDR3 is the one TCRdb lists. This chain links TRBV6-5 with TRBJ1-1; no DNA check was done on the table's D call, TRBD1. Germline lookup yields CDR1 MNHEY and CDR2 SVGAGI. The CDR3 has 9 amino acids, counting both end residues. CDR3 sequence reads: CASSLPGQG.

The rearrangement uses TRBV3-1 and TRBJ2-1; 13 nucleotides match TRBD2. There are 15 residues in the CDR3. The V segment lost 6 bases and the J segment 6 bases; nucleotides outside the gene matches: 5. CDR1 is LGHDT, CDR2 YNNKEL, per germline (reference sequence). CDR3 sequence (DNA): TGTGCCAGCAGACTAGCGGGAGGGCCCTCCAATGAGCAGTTCTTC. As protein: CASRLAGGPSNEQFF.

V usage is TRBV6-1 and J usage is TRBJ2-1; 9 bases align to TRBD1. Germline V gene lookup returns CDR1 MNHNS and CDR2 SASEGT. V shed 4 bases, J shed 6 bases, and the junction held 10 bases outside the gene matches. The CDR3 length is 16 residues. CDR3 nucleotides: TGTGCCAGCAGTGCACTCCGGACAGGGGTAGGCAATGAGCAGTTCTTC. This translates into CASSALRTGVGNEQFF.

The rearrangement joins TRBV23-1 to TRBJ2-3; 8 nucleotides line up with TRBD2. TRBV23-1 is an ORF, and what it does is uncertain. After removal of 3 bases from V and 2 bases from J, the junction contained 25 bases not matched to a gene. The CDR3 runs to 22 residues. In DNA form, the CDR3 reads TGCGCCAGCAGTCACTCCCCCGGGAGGGTTCGTCCCAAGGGTCACTCCACAGATACGCAGTATTTT. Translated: CASSHSPGRVRPKGHSTDTQYF.

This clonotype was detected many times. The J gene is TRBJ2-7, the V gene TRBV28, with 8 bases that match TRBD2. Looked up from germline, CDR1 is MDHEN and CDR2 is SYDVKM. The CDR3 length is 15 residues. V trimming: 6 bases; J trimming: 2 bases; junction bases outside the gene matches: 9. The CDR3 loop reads CASSGGTSVAYEQYF. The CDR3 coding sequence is TGTGCCAGCAGCGGAGGGACTAGTGTCGCCTACGAGCAGTACTTC.

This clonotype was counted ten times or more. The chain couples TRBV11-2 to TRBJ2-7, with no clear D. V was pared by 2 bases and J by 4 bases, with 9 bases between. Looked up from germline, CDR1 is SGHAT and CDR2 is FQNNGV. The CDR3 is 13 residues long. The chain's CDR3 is CASSLNRAYEQYF. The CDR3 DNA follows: TGTGCCAGCAGCTTAAACCGGGCATACGAGCAGTACTTC.

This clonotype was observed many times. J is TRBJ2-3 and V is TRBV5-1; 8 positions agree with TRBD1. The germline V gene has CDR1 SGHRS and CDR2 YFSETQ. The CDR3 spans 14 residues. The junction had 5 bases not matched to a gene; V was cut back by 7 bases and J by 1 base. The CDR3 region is CASAPGQGTDTQYF. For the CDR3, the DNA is TGCGCCAGCGCACCGGGACAGGGCACAGATACGCAGTATTTT.

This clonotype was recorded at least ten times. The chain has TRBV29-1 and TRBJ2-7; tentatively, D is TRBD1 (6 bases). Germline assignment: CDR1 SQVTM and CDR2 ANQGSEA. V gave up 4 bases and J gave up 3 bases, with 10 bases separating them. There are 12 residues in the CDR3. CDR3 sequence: CSVAGQNYEQYF. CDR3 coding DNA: TGCAGCGTTGCCGGACAGAACTACGAGCAGTACTTC.

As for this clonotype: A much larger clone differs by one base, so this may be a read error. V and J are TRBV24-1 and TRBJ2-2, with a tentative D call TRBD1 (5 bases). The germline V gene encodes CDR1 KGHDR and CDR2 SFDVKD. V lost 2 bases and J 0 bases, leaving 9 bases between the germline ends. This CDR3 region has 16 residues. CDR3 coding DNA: TGTGCCACCAGTGATTACAGGACGGCGAACACCGGGGAGCTGTTTTTT. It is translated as CATSDYRTANTGELFF.

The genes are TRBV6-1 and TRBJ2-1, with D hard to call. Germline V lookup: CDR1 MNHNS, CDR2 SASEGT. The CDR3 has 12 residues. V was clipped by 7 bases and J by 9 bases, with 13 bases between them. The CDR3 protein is CASKDELGEQFF. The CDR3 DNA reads TGTGCCAGCAAAGATGAACTGGGTGAGCAGTTCTTC.

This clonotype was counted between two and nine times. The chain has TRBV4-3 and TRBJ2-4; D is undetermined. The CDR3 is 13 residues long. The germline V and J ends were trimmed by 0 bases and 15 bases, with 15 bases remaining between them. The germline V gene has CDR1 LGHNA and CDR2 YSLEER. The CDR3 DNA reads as TGCGCCAGCAGCCAAGAGATTGGCCGGGTGAGGTACTTC. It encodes CASSQEIGRVRYF.

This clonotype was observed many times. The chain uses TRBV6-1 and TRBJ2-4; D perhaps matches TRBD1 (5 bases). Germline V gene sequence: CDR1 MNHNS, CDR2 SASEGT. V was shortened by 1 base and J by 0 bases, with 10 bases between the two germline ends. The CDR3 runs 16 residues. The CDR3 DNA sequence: TGTGCCAGCAGTGAAGTGCAGGGCCTAGCCAAAAACATTCAGTACTTC. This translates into CASSEVQGLAKNIQYF.

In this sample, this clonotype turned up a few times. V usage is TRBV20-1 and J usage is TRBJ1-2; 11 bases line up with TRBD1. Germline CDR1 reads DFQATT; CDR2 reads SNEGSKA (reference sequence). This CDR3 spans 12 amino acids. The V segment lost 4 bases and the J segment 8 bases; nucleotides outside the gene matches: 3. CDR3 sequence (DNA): TGCAGTGCTAAGGACAGGGGGCAAGGCTACACCTTC. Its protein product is CSAKDRGQGYTF.

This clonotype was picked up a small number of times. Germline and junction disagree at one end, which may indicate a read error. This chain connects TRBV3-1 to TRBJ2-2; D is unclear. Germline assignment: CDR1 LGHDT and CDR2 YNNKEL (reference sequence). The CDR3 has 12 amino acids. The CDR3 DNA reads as TGTGCCAACAGCCTGACTGGCGGGGAGCTGTTTTTT. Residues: CANSLTGGELFF.

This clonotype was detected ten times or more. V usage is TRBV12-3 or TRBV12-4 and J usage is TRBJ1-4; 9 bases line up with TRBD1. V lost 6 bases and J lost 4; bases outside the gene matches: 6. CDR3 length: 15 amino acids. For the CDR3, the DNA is TGTGCCAGCAGCAGACAGGGGGATAGTAATGAAAAACTGTTTTTT. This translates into CASSRQGDSNEKLFF.

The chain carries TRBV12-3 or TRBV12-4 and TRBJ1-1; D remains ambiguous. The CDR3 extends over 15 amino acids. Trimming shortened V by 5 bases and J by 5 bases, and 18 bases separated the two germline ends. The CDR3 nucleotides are TGTGCCAGCAGTCCCATCGTGGCCGAATATACTGAAGCTTTCTTT. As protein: CASSPIVAEYTEAFF.

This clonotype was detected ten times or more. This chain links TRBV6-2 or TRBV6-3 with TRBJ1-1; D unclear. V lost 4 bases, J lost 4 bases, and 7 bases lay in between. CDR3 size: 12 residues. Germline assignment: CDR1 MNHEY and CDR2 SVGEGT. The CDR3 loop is CASSLPFTEAFF. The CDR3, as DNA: TGTGCCAGCAGTTTGCCCTTCACTGAAGCTTTCTTT.

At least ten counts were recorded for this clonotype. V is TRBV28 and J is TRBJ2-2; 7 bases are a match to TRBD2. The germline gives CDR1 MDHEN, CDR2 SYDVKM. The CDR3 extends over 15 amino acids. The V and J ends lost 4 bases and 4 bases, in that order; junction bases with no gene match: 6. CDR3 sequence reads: CASSWRGTSTGELFF. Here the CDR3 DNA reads TGTGCCAGCAGTTGGCGGGGGACCTCCACCGGGGAGCTGTTTTTT.

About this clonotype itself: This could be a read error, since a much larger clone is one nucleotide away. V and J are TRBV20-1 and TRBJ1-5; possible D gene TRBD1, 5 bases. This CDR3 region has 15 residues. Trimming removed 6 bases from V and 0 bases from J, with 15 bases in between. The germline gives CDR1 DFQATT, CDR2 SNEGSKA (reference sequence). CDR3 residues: CSAGYGATSNQPQHF. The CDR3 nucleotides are TGCAGTGCGGGCTACGGGGCAACTAGCAATCAGCCCCAGCATTTT.

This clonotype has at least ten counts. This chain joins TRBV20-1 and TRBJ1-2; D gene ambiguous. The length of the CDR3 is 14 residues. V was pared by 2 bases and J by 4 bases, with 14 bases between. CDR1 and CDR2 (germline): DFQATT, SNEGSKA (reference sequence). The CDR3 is CSARSSDGSYGYTF. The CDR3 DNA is TGCAGTGCTAGATCCTCGGACGGCTCCTATGGCTACACCTTC.